This TCR beta chain was documented in a study of PD-1 blockade in classical Hodgkin lymphoma. The study's findings and limits: By cycle point C4D1, TCR diversity had risen significantly in CD4+ cells (but not CD8+ cells). Underlying causes for the observed repertoire differences were not defined, possibly disease activity or prior therapy.

TCRdb's copy holds only in-frame clones and misses some; the assay was immunoSEQ multiplex PCR. The sample carries tens of thousands of clones, 89% recorded once. The germline CDR1 and CDR2 sequences are SGHTS and YDEGEE. Trimming removed 4 bases from V and 1 base from J; junction bases left unmatched: 12. CDR3 length: 19 residues. Every single patient, without exception, relapsed after autologous stem cell transplantation, and brentuximab vedotin exposure varied. Concerning this clone: Its antigen is as yet unknown.

The V and J genes are TRBV5-8 and TRBJ2-5, with TRBD2 identical over 14 bases. Sequencing was performed on peripheral blood mononuclear cells (PBMCs), taken at baseline. This receptor was taken from a human donor with classical Hodgkin lymphoma. This CDR3 reads CASSIRLAGGSWTQETQYF. The CDR3 DNA reads as TGTGCCAGCAGCATCAGACTAGCGGGAGGGTCATGGACCCAAGAGACCCAGTACTTC.